This T cell receptor beta chain comes out of a study of patients and donors after allogeneic stem cell transplantation. Germline V gives CDR1 SGHRS, CDR2 YFSETQ. V was cut by 0 bases and J by 1 base, with 7 bases left in between. The CDR3 loop spans 14 amino acids. TCRdb passed the RT-PCR reads through MiXCR, listing each CDR3 protein once. The table has 920,000 or so distinct CDR3 sequences, about a sixth seen once; the top ten hold 5.5% to 6.5%. This clonotype was obtained from a human donor who was either an allogeneic HSCT recipient or a stem cell or donor lymphocyte infusion donor (not recorded which). It is not recorded whose cells these are; they may come from a transplant donor. The sample consisted of blood, either unsorted or a sorted T cell fraction (not recorded which). The chain has TRBV5-1 and TRBJ2-5; no definite D call. CDR3 DNA sequence: TGCGCCAGCAGCTTGGGGATTACCCAAGAGACCCAGTACTTC. It yields the protein CASSLGITQETQYF.